One and the same sample provided the 22 T cell receptor beta chains below, sequenced in a study of technical replicates of blood from several donors listed by TCRdb under 2017. The receptor library was made with the immunoSEQ multiplex PCR assay. TCRdb retrieved this table from immuneACCESS and kept in-frame rearrangements only. Not all clones are present; in checked studies, unresolved V genes account for under half, and no reason is known for the remainder. Within this sample are about 80,000 clones, with just under 95% of them counted one time only. More than 0.3% of the sample is taken by the ten largest. Material for sequencing was T cells isolated from PBMCs. The receptors derive from a human donor in good health.

The V gene is TRBV5-1, the J gene TRBJ2-1; TRBD1 matches at 7 bases. The CDR3 is 15 amino acids. Germline CDR1 is SGHRS and CDR2 is YFSETQ. The trim removed 1 base at V and 5 bases at J, leaving 6 bases unmatched. CDR3 coding DNA: TGCGCCAGCAGCTTGAGGACAGGAGACCACAATGAGCAGTTCTTC. Translation gives CASSLRTGDHNEQFF. Using reference TRBV5-1 and TRBJ2-1 for the parts outside the CDR3, the full variable domain is KAGVTQTPRYLIKTRGQQVTLSCSPISGHRSVSWYQQTPGQGLQFLFEYFSETQRNKGNFPGRFSGRQFSNSRSEMNVSTLELGDSALYLCASSLRTGDHNEQFFGPGTRLTVL.

The CDR3 sequence is CSVTGGQTEAFF. The DNA for the CDR3 is TGCAGCGTGACAGGGGGCCAGACTGAAGCTTTCTTT. The rearrangement joins TRBV29-1 to TRBJ1-1; 10 bases line up with TRBD1. V lost 6 bases and J lost 5; bases outside the gene matches: 3. Germline V gene lookup returns CDR1 SQVTM and CDR2 ANQGSEA. This CDR3 contains 12 residues.

The rearrangement uses TRBV15 and TRBJ1-5; D unclear. The V end was cut by 1 base, the J end by 0 bases, with 7 bases between. This CDR3 spans 15 amino acids. CDR1 is LNHNV, CDR2 YYDKDF, per germline (reference sequence). The CDR3 DNA reads as TGTGCCACCAGCAGAGGTCAGGATAGCAATCAGCCCCAGCATTTT. This translates into CATSRGQDSNQPQHF.

V is TRBV6-5 and J is TRBJ1-5; D is ambiguous. The germline V gene has CDR1 MNHEY and CDR2 SVGAGI. With 2 bases removed from V and 5 bases from J, the gap between germline ends came to 7 bases. CDR3 size: 13 residues. The CDR3 spells CASSYGGYQPQHF. The CDR3 DNA follows: TGTGCCAGCAGTTACGGAGGGTATCAGCCCCAGCATTTT.

The chain is built from TRBV29-1 and TRBJ2-6, with D unclear. The CDR3 covers 14 residues. The V end was cut by 2 bases, the J end by 0 bases, with 5 bases between. Germline V gene data show CDR1 as SQVTM and CDR2 as ANQGSEA. The CDR3: CSVEQFSGANVLTF. The CDR3 region has the DNA TGCAGCGTTGAACAGTTCTCTGGGGCCAACGTCCTGACTTTC.

The chain has TRBV5-4 and TRBJ2-4; 8 nucleotides agree with TRBD2. The junction had 6 bases not matched to a gene; V was cut back by 0 bases and J by 10 bases. CDR3 length: 14 residues. Germline lookup yields CDR1 SGHNT and CDR2 YYREEE (reference sequence). CDR3 sequence reads: CASSLALADEIQYF. CDR3 sequence (DNA): TGTGCCAGCAGCTTGGCACTAGCGGACGAAATTCAGTACTTC.

This clone was counted only a few times. The rearrangement uses TRBV28 and TRBJ1-2; no clear D. Trimming took 8 bases from V and 3 from J, leaving 7 bases between them. The length of the CDR3 is 11 residues. CDR1 and CDR2 (germline): MDHEN, SYDVKM. The CDR3 sequence: CASEGDYGYTF. The CDR3 region has the DNA TGTGCCAGCGAGGGAGACTATGGCTACACCTTC.

This clone was seen only once. The rearrangement uses TRBV14 and TRBJ2-6, with 7 bases aligning to TRBD1. Germline V gene lookup returns CDR1 SGHDN and CDR2 FVKESK. After removal of 5 bases from V and 0 bases from J, the junction contained 7 bases not matched to a gene. The CDR3 consists of 17 residues. CDR3 residues: CASSTGARISGANVLTF. The CDR3 DNA follows: TGTGCCAGCAGCACAGGGGCGCGGATCTCTGGGGCCAACGTCCTGACTTTC.

The chain combines TRBV11-3 with TRBJ2-7; 12 bases line up with TRBD2. CDR3 size: 18 residues. Germline V CDR1 and CDR2: SGHNT, YENEEA. Germline trimming cut 6 bases from V and 3 bases from J; bases unmatched to any gene: 15. CDR3: CASSDLAGGSLPVYEQYF. DNA for the CDR3: TGTGCCAGCAGTGATCTAGCGGGAGGGTCCTTACCGGTCTACGAGCAGTACTTC.

The V call is TRBV7-2, the J call TRBJ1-5, with D hard to call. CDR3 length: 12 amino acids. Germline lookup yields CDR1 SGHTA and CDR2 FQGNSA. The germline V and J ends were trimmed by 5 bases and 4 bases, with 6 bases remaining between them. DNA for the CDR3: TGTGCCAGCAGCAACTCAAATCAGCCCCAGCATTTT. Residues: CASSNSNQPQHF.

This chain joins TRBV7-2 and TRBJ1-1; D may be TRBD1 (6 bases). The V end was cut by 5 bases, the J end by 5 bases, with 21 bases between. Germline V gene lookup returns CDR1 SGHTA and CDR2 FQGNSA. This CDR3 region has 16 residues. The CDR3 nucleotides are TGTGCCAGCAGCAAATGGTCCGGGGGGCTGTGGACTGAAGCTTTCTTT. This sequence encodes CASSKWSGGLWTEAFF.

DNA of the CDR3: TGTGCCAGCAGCAGCCGAGGGTCCTACGAGCAGTACTTC. Protein: CASSSRGSYEQYF. This chain links TRBV11-3 with TRBJ2-7, with a weak D call TRBD2 (5 bases). V was clipped by 5 bases and J by 1 base, with 9 bases between them. The germline V gene has CDR1 SGHNT and CDR2 YENEEA. The CDR3 length is 13 residues.

This clone is a singleton in its sample. The chain carries TRBV9 and TRBJ2-1, with a possible D match to TRBD2 (5 bases). The CDR3 loop spans 16 amino acids. Trimming shortened V by 0 bases and J by 0 bases, and 10 bases separated the two germline ends. Germline CDR1 SGDLS, CDR2 YYNGEE. CDR3 bases: TGTGCCAGCAGCGTAGGTGCTAGCAGCTCCTACAATGAGCAGTTCTTC. Its translation is CASSVGASSSYNEQFF.

In this sample, this clone turned up once. The V and J genes are TRBV5-6 and TRBJ2-7, with D unresolved. The CDR3 covers 13 residues. Germline V gene sequence: CDR1 SGHDT, CDR2 YYEEEE. With 3 bases removed from V and 5 bases from J, the gap between germline ends came to 12 bases. The chain's CDR3 is CASSSTGWDEQYF. The CDR3, as DNA: TGTGCCAGCAGCTCCACGGGTTGGGACGAGCAGTACTTC.

The V and J genes are TRBV7-6 and TRBJ2-7, with TRBD2 identical over 7 bases. Germline V gene sequence: CDR1 SGHVS, CDR2 FNYEAQ. The CDR3 loop spans 14 amino acids. V was clipped by 5 bases and J by 3 bases; unmatched bases: 7. CDR3 protein: CASSPGTTYYEQYF. CDR3 sequence (DNA): TGTGCCAGCAGCCCAGGGACTACATACTACGAGCAGTACTTC.

This clone was counted a single time. This CDR3 is CASPKEDRESYSNQPQHF. The DNA of the CDR3 is TGCGCCAGCCCTAAGGAAGACAGGGAATCTTATAGCAATCAGCCCCAGCATTTT. The chain combines TRBV23-1 with TRBJ1-5, with 7 bases fitting TRBD1. TRBV23-1 is recorded as an ORF, its role being uncertain. The CDR3 is made up of 18 amino acids. V gave up 8 bases and J gave up 0 bases; unmatched junction bases: 16.

This chain connects TRBV28 to TRBJ1-5; TRBD1 matches at 7 bases. CDR3 size: 12 residues. V gave up 7 bases and J gave up 5 bases; unmatched junction bases: 2. CDR1 is MDHEN, CDR2 SYDVKM, per germline. DNA for the CDR3: TGTGCCAGCACCAGGGGGGATCAGCCCCAGCATTTT. This translates into CASTRGDQPQHF.

As for this clone: In the same sample, other DNA sequences code for this CDR3. The gene calls are TRBV6-1 and TRBJ1-4; 10 bases align to TRBD1. Per the germline V gene, CDR1 is MNHNS and CDR2 is SASEGT. Germline trimming cut 0 bases from V and 7 bases from J; bases unmatched to any gene: 2. This CDR3 is built from 15 residues. The CDR3 loop is CASSEATGGAEKLFF. Here the CDR3 DNA reads TGTGCCAGCAGTGAAGCGACAGGGGGCGCTGAAAAACTGTTTTTT.

The CDR3 loop reads CASSVPKGLGTSSWEQYF. Here the CDR3 DNA reads TGTGCCAGCAGCGTCCCCAAAGGGCTCGGGACTAGTTCTTGGGAGCAGTACTTC. The rearrangement links TRBV11-2 to TRBJ2-7, with 8 bases matching TRBD2. CDR3 length equals 18 residues. V was clipped by 5 bases and J by 7 bases; unmatched bases: 22. Per the germline V gene, CDR1 is SGHAT and CDR2 is FQNNGV.

In this sample, this clone turned up once. This rearrangement joins TRBV6-1 to TRBJ1-1; 10 bases fit TRBD1. The CDR3 consists of 14 residues. V shed 6 bases, J shed 4 bases, and the junction held 5 bases outside the gene matches. In germline, CDR1 is MNHNS, CDR2 SASEGT. This CDR3 reads CASSMGQGSTEAFF. CDR3 coding DNA: TGTGCCAGCAGCATGGGACAGGGGAGCACTGAAGCTTTCTTT.

The J gene is TRBJ1-2, the V gene TRBV29-1; 9 bases align to TRBD1. There are 14 residues in the CDR3. V shed 5 bases, J shed 7 bases, and the junction held 11 bases outside the gene matches. Germline V gene sequence: CDR1 SQVTM, CDR2 ANQGSEA. CDR3: CSVRPGQGPAGYTF. The CDR3 nucleotides read TGCAGCGTTCGTCCGGGACAGGGACCGGCTGGCTACACCTTC.

The gene calls are TRBV6-5 and TRBJ2-1, with 7 nucleotides matching TRBD2. The CDR3 totals 15 residues. Germline trimming cut 7 bases from V and 2 bases from J; bases unmatched to any gene: 8. Germline CDR1 and CDR2: MNHEY and SVGAGI. The CDR3 DNA sequence: TGTGCCAGCACCTATACCGGGGGGACCTACAATGAGCAGTTCTTC. It codes for CASTYTGGTYNEQFF.